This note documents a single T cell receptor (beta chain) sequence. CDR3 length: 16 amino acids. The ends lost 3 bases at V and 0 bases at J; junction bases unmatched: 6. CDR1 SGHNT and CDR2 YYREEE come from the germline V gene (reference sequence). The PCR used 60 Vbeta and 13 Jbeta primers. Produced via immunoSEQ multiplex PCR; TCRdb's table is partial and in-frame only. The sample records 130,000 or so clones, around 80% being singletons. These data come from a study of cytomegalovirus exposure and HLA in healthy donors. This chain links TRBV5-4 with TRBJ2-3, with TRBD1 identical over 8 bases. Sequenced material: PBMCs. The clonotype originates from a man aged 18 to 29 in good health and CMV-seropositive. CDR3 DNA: TGTGCCAGCAGCTCCATACAGGGGGATAGCACAGATACGCAGTATTTT. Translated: CASSSIQGDSTDTQYF.